The 20 T cell receptor beta chains below come from one sample, sequenced in a study of Graves' ophthalmopathy and Graves' hyperthyroidism. From RNA, the CDR3 regions of TCR beta chains were amplified and sequenced. Scientists carried out first-round RT-PCR using HTBI primers and then a second-round multiplex PCR. TCRdb re-derived calls from the multiplex PCR reads in MiXCR, one entry per CDR3 protein. The sample has about 740,000 distinct CDR3 sequences, roughly two fifths seen once. Sequencing was done on a sample of peripheral blood. The receptors stem from an adult man with Graves' ophthalmopathy.

The chain uses TRBV29-1 and TRBJ2-5; 8 positions agree with TRBD1. J lost 5 bases, V lost 6 bases, and 5 bases had no gene match. The CDR3 is made up of 12 amino acids. Germline V gives CDR1 SQVTM, CDR2 ANQGSEA. The CDR3 spells CSVQTGVETQYF. In nucleotides, the CDR3 is TGCAGCGTGCAGACAGGGGTCGAGACCCAGTACTTC.

This clonotype was counted at least ten times. The gene calls are TRBV2 and TRBJ1-1, with 8 bases matching TRBD1. Germline CDR1 reads SNHLY; CDR2 reads FYNNEI. V was pared by 10 bases and J by 2 bases, with 6 bases of the junction left unmatched. The length of the CDR3 is 13 residues. The CDR3 coding sequence is TGTGCCATCCTGGACAGGGCAAACACTGAAGCTTTCTTT. Protein product: CAILDRANTEAFF.

V and J are TRBV5-1 and TRBJ2-5; the match to TRBD1 covers 9 bases. Germline assignment: CDR1 SGHRS and CDR2 YFSETQ. After removal of 0 bases from V and 0 bases from J, the junction contained 3 bases not matched to a gene. The CDR3 is 16 amino acids. The CDR3 DNA reads as TGCGCCAGCAGCTTGGCCGGGACAGGGTACCAAGAGACCCAGTACTTC. Translated: CASSLAGTGYQETQYF.

The V and J genes are TRBV19 and TRBJ1-5; TRBD1 aligns across 7 bases. Germline V lookup: CDR1 LNHDA, CDR2 SQIVND (reference sequence). CDR3 length: 15 amino acids. V was pared by 3 bases and J by 6 bases, with 8 bases of the junction left unmatched. The CDR3 sequence is CASSIGRGRGQPQHF. CDR3 sequence (DNA): TGTGCCAGTAGTATTGGAAGGGGGCGCGGTCAGCCCCAGCATTTT.

This clonotype has just a few counts. The chain carries TRBV12-3 or TRBV12-4 and TRBJ1-1, with TRBD1 identical over 10 bases. The CDR3 is made up of 16 amino acids. V lost 6 bases and J lost 3; bases outside the gene matches: 10. The chain's CDR3 is CASRTFGTGVYTEAFF. CDR3 bases: TGTGCCAGCAGAACCTTCGGGACAGGGGTATACACTGAAGCTTTCTTT.

Points on this clonotype: The junction does not match germline at one end; this may be a read error. CDR3 nucleotide sequence: TGTGCCAGCAGTTTTGGGACAGGCTTAGGGGGGACTCAGCCCCAGCATTTT. The encoded protein is CASSFGTGLGGTQPQHF. The gene calls are TRBV24-1 and TRBJ1-5, with TRBD1 identical over 8 bases. CDR1 KGHDR and CDR2 SFDVKD come from the germline V gene. This CDR3 comprises 17 residues.

This clonotype came up many times. The chain is built from TRBV5-6 and TRBJ1-1; D ambiguous. Germline CDR1 reads SGHDT; CDR2 reads YYEEEE. V gave up 1 base and J gave up 10 bases, with 14 bases separating them. This CDR3 is built from 13 residues. CDR3 coding DNA: TGTGCCAGCAGCTTGTGGGAGGATATACGAGCTTTCTTT. As protein: CASSLWEDIRAFF.

This clonotype was seen many times. The chain couples TRBV29-1 to TRBJ2-7; D remains unclear. The CDR3 totals 11 residues. Trimming took 2 bases from V and 6 from J, leaving 8 bases between them. CDR1 and CDR2 (germline): SQVTM, ANQGSEA. The CDR3 loop reads CSVEKDGEQYF. The CDR3 DNA is TGCAGCGTTGAAAAGGACGGCGAGCAGTACTTC.

This clonotype was seen ten or more times. The chain couples TRBV20-1 to TRBJ1-2; D not certain. V was shortened by 1 base and J by 2 bases, with 5 bases between the two germline ends. The CDR3 is 12 residues long. Germline lookup yields CDR1 DFQATT and CDR2 SNEGSKA (reference sequence). CDR3 nucleotide sequence: TGCAGTGCTAGAGGCAGCAACTATGGCTACACCTTC. It encodes CSARGSNYGYTF.

This clonotype was seen repeatedly, ten times or more. The chain employs TRBV6-2 or TRBV6-3 and TRBJ2-7; no clear D gene. V lost 5 bases to trimming and J lost 1 base, with 9 bases between them. Germline CDR1 is MNHEY and CDR2 is SVGEGT. The CDR3 extends over 13 amino acids. The CDR3 here is CASSGQGSYEQYF. Written as DNA, the CDR3 is TGTGCCAGCAGTGGTCAAGGGTCCTACGAGCAGTACTTC.

J is TRBJ1-4 and V is TRBV15; 12 bases agree with TRBD1. The CDR3 runs to 12 residues. Per germline, CDR1 LNHNV and CDR2 YYDKDF (reference sequence). Trimming removed 8 bases from V and 8 bases from J; junction bases left unmatched: 0. DNA for the CDR3: TGTGCCACCGGGACAGGGGGCGAAAAACTGTTTTTT. Amino acids: CATGTGGEKLFF.

This clonotype has ten or more counts. The J gene is TRBJ1-6, the V gene TRBV25-1, with 8 bases lining up with TRBD1. The CDR3 totals 14 residues. CDR1 MGHDK and CDR2 SYGVNS come from the germline V gene. Germline trimming cut 4 bases from V and 6 bases from J; bases unmatched to any gene: 2. The CDR3 loop reads CASSGGTGNSPLHF. CDR3 DNA: TGTGCCAGCAGTGGGGGGACAGGTAATTCACCCCTCCACTTT.

This rearrangement joins TRBV5-5 to TRBJ2-6; unclear D gene. Germline lookup yields CDR1 SGHKS and CDR2 YYEKEE (reference sequence). V was clipped by 7 bases and J by 3 bases, with 11 bases between them. The length of the CDR3 is 14 residues. The CDR3 DNA reads as TGTGCCAGCTTGAGAGGCCTTGGGGCCAACGTCCTGACTTTC. Translation: CASLRGLGANVLTF.

The rearrangement joins TRBV6-6 to TRBJ1-4, with D unresolved. Germline lookup yields CDR1 MNHNY and CDR2 SVGAGI (reference sequence). CDR3 length: 14 amino acids. The V gene lost 2 bases and the J gene lost 5 bases, with 9 bases spanning the gap. The CDR3 loop is CASSYLVPNEKLFF. The CDR3 DNA is TGTGCCAGCAGTTACCTGGTGCCAAATGAAAAACTGTTTTTT.

The V gene is TRBV7-2, the J gene TRBJ2-5, with D tentatively TRBD1 (5 bases). The CDR3 has 14 amino acids. V lost 5 bases and J 3 bases, leaving 13 bases between the germline ends. The germline gives CDR1 SGHTA, CDR2 FQGNSA. The DNA of the CDR3 is TGTGCCAGCAGCCAGACAGAAGGTAAAGAGACCCAGTACTTC. It encodes CASSQTEGKETQYF.

This clonotype was seen only a few times. An end of the junction does not agree with germline; a read error may underlie this. The chain employs TRBV2 and TRBJ2-6, with D uncertain. This CDR3 is 11 amino acids long. Germline loops: CDR1 SNHLY, CDR2 FYNNEI. CDR3 sequence: CASWLGQPGDF. The CDR3 nucleotides read TGTGCCAGCTGGTTAGGGCAGCCGGGTGATTTC.

Many counts were recorded for this clonotype. This chain joins TRBV10-3 and TRBJ1-2, with D possibly being TRBD1 (6 bases). Germline V CDR1 and CDR2: ENHRY, SYGVKD. This CDR3 is built from 14 residues. The V gene lost 3 bases and the J gene lost 4 bases, with 12 bases spanning the gap. The CDR3 sequence is CAISDSGQLYGYTF. The CDR3 nucleotides read TGTGCCATCAGTGACTCCGGACAGCTCTATGGCTACACCTTC.

Turning to this clonotype: The germline gene is not matched at one end of the junction; a read error may be the cause. In nucleotides, the CDR3 is TGTGCCATCAGTGTAGGAGGGTGGACGGCTGAAGCTTTCTTT. It encodes CAISVGGWTAEAFF. This sequence joins TRBV6-5 and TRBJ1-1; D not certain. Looked up from germline, CDR1 is MNHEY and CDR2 is SVGAGI. The CDR3 sequence is 14 residues long.

This clonotype was seen many times. V and J are TRBV9 and TRBJ1-5, with a tentative D call TRBD1 (5 bases). The CDR3 is 15 amino acids. V shed 2 bases and J shed 6 bases, with 15 bases lying between them. From germline, CDR1 is SGDLS and CDR2 YYNGEE. CDR3 coding DNA: TGTGCCAGCAGCGTGGCCGGGACGCGGAGTCAGCCCCAGCATTTT. Translating gives CASSVAGTRSQPQHF. Variable domain in full (rest from reference TRBV9 and TRBJ1-5): DSGVTQTPKHLITATGQRVTLRCSPRSGDLSVYWYQQSLDQGLQFLIQYYNGEERAKGNILERFSAQQFPDLHSELNLSSLELGDSALYFCASSVAGTRSQPQHFGDGTRLSIL.

The chain joins TRBV2 to TRBJ1-5; D is unresolved. Germline V gene data show CDR1 as SNHLY and CDR2 as FYNNEI. V lost 5 bases to trimming and J lost 4 bases, with 12 bases between them. This CDR3 has 14 residues. The CDR3 is CASSLFRENQPQHF. The CDR3 DNA sequence: TGTGCCAGCAGTTTATTTCGGGAGAATCAGCCCCAGCATTTT.